This T cell receptor (beta chain) was identified during a study of cytomegalovirus exposure and HLA in healthy donors. As for the study in general: The platform used for the approximately 130 validation repertoires matched that of the approximately 710 first-cohort repertoires, a later analysis reported. Study results and limitations: As was reported, the classifier diagnosed cytomegalovirus status with high specificity and sensitivity. It was confirmed in vitro that a few of the CMV-associated chains were specific for CMV antigens.

Notes on this clone: Its antigen is currently unknown.

A roughly 130-subject validation cohort, separate from the approximately 610-subject first cohort, supplied the donors. Data came from immunoSEQ multiplex PCR; TCRdb stores just in-frame clones and leaves some out. This table has fewer than 200,000 clones, around 85% appearing once. Germline CDR1 is SQVTM and CDR2 is ANQGSEA. There are 13 residues in the CDR3. Deletions cut 0 bases from V and 8 bases from J, with 11 bases between. The TCR was taken from a man younger than 35 in good health and CMV-seropositive. The genes are TRBV29-1 and TRBJ1-5; D remains ambiguous. Sequenced: PBMCs. CDR3 in amino acids: CSVEELVGEPQHF. Written as DNA, the CDR3 is TGCAGCGTTGAAGAATTGGTGGGAGAGCCCCAGCATTTT.